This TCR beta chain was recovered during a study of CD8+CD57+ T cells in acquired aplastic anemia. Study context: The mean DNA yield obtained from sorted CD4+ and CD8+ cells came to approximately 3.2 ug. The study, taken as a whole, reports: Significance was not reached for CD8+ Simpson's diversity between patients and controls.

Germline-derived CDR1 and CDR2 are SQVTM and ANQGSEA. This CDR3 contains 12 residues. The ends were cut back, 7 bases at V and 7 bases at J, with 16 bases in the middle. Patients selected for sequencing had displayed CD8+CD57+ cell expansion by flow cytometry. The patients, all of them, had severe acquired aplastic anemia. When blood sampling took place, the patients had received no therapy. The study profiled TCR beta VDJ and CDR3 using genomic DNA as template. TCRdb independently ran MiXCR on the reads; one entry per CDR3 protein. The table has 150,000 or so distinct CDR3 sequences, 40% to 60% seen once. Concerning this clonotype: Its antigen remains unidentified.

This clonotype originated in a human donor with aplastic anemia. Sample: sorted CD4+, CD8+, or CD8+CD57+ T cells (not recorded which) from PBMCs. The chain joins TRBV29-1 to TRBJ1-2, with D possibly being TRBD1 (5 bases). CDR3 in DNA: TGCAGCGAGATCACAGGTCTGGGTGGCTACACCTTC. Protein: CSEITGLGGYTF.